The rows below give T cell receptor beta chains drawn from one sample of a study of CD8+CD57+ T cells in acquired aplastic anemia. Via MiXCR, TCRdb re-called the reads, giving one row per CDR3 protein. The data contain more than 150,000 distinct CDR3 sequences, 40% to 50% of them seen just once; the ten biggest clones take up around a tenth. Sequenced: sorted CD4+, CD8+, or CD8+CD57+ T cells (not recorded which) from PBMCs. These receptors all stem from a human donor with aplastic anemia. CDR3s include the opening cysteine and the closing phenylalanine or tryptophan. The D gene is left open where the match is weak. Clone size appears in some rows only: once, few, many, or a class for an expanded clone.

abundance: many
j_gene: TRBJ2-2
v_gene: TRBV7-2
d_gene: .
CDR3aa: CASSLGLSTGELFF

abundance: few
j_gene: TRBJ1-1
v_gene: TRBV7-2
d_gene: .
CDR3aa: CASSPVRTEAFF

abundance: many
j_gene: TRBJ2-3
v_gene: TRBV6-5
d_gene: TRBD2
CDR3aa: CASSRLASTDTQYF

abundance: many
j_gene: TRBJ2-4
v_gene: TRBV2
d_gene: TRBD1
CDR3aa: CASSLSTGQGNIQYF

abundance: .
j_gene: TRBJ1-2
v_gene: TRBV6-1
d_gene: .
CDR3aa: CATRNGSNYGYTF

abundance: .
j_gene: TRBJ1-1
v_gene: TRBV11-1
d_gene: .
CDR3aa: CASSLAQGMNTEAFF

abundance: many
j_gene: TRBJ1-1
v_gene: TRBV2
d_gene: .
CDR3aa: CASRVTEGEAFF

abundance: .
j_gene: TRBJ2-4
v_gene: TRBV11-2
d_gene: .
CDR3aa: CASRSRDLAKNIQYF

abundance: few
j_gene: TRBJ2-7
v_gene: TRBV7-6
d_gene: TRBD2
CDR3aa: CASTLLADSYEQYF

abundance: .
j_gene: TRBJ2-7
v_gene: TRBV19
d_gene: .
CDR3aa: CASSKRGGTYSYEQYF

abundance: few
j_gene: TRBJ2-2
v_gene: TRBV24-1
d_gene: .
CDR3aa: CATSDWVAGELFF

abundance: many
j_gene: TRBJ2-1
v_gene: TRBV20-1
d_gene: TRBD2
CDR3aa: CSAQTSGNYNEQFF

abundance: many
j_gene: TRBJ2-5
v_gene: TRBV6-5
d_gene: .
CDR3aa: CASSYPGGGGATQYF

abundance: .
j_gene: TRBJ1-1
v_gene: TRBV10-3
d_gene: TRBD1
CDR3aa: CVIKSQTGERAEAFF

abundance: .
j_gene: TRBJ2-7
v_gene: TRBV7-2
d_gene: .
CDR3aa: CASSSQTGSAYEQYF

abundance: few
j_gene: TRBJ2-1
v_gene: TRBV9
d_gene: .
CDR3aa: CASSVASRDEQFF

abundance: once
j_gene: TRBJ2-3
v_gene: TRBV10-3
d_gene: .
CDR3aa: CAISSDRGGKLDTQYF

abundance: .
j_gene: TRBJ2-3
v_gene: TRBV19
d_gene: .
CDR3aa: CASRQARSTDTQYF

abundance: many
j_gene: TRBJ1-1
v_gene: TRBV9
d_gene: .
CDR3aa: CASSAENSIREAFF

abundance: many
j_gene: TRBJ2-1
v_gene: TRBV24-1
d_gene: .
CDR3aa: CATSDFVKNNNNEQFF

abundance: once
j_gene: TRBJ1-2
v_gene: TRBV19
d_gene: .
CDR3aa: CASASPRAGKAWGYGYTF

abundance: many
j_gene: TRBJ2-1
v_gene: TRBV29-1
d_gene: .
CDR3aa: CSVDRPRGFGEQFF

abundance: .
j_gene: TRBJ1-2
v_gene: TRBV29-1
d_gene: TRBD1
CDR3aa: CSVAAGGGYTF